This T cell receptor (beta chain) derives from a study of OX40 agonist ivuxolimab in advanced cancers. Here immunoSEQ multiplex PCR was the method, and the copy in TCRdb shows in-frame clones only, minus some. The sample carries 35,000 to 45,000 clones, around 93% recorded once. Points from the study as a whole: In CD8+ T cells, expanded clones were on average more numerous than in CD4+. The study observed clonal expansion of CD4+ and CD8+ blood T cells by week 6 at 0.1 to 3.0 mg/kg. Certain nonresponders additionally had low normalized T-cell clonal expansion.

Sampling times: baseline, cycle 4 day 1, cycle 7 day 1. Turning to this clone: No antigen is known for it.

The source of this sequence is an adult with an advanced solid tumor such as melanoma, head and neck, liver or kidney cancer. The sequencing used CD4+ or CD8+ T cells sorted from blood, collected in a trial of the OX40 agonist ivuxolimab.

The CDR3 nucleotides read TGTGCCAGCAGCAAACATCGCAGGGGGCAGGATCAGCCCCAGCATTTT. Translating it yields CASSKHRRGQDQPQHF. V is TRBV21-1 and J is TRBJ1-5; TRBD1, as called in the table, went unchecked against the DNA. TRBV21-1 is a documented pseudogene. This CDR3 is 16 amino acids long.